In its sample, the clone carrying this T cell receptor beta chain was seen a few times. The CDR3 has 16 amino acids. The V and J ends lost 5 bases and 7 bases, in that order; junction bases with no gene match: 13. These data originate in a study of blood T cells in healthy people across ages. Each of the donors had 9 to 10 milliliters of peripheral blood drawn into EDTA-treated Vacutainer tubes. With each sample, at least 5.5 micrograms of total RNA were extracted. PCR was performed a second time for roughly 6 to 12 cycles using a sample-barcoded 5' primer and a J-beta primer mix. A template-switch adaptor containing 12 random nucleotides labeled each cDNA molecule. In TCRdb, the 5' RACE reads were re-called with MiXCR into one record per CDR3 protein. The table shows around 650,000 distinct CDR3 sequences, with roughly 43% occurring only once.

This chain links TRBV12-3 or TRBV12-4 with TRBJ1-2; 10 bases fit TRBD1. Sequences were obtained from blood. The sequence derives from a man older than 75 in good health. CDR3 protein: CASSPRQTGGLFGYTF. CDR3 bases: TGTGCCAGCAGTCCCCGACAGACAGGGGGCCTCTTTGGCTACACCTTC.